The sequence of this TCR beta chain was determined in a study of OX40 agonist ivuxolimab in advanced cancers. TCRdb keeps only in-frame clones here, not all; method: immunoSEQ multiplex PCR. This table holds 70,000 or so clones, over 80% found once. Germline V CDR1 and CDR2: SGHRS, YFSETQ. CDR3 length equals 16 residues. The ends lost 1 base at V and 8 bases at J; junction bases unmatched: 7. The chain couples TRBV5-1 to TRBJ1-6; 9 bases agree with TRBD1. Material: CD4+ or CD8+ T cells sorted from blood, obtained in a trial of the OX40 agonist ivuxolimab. The clonotype comes from an adult with an advanced solid tumor such as melanoma, head and neck, liver or kidney cancer. Here the CDR3 DNA reads TGCGCCAGCAGCTTGCGGGGGACAGGGTGGGATTCACCCCTCCACTTT. It translates to CASSLRGTGWDSPLHF.